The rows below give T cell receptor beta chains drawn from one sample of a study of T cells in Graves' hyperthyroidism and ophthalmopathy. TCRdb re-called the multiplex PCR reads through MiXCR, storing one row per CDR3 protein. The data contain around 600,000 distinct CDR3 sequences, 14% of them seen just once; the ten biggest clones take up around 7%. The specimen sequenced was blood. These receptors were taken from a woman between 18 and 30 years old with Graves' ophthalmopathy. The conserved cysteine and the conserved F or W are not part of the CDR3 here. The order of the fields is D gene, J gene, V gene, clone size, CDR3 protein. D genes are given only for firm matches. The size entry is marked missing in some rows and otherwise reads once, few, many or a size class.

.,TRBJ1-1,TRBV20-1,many,SARDRSRDYTSEAF
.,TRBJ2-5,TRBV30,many,AWSVVVYQETQY
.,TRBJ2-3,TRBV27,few,ASSSASGRLRRDTQY
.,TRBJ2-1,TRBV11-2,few,ASSLRSRGPSYNEQF
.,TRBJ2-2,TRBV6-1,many,ASSSEGPNTGELF
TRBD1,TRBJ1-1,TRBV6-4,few,ASSVRNILPDRGRNTEAF
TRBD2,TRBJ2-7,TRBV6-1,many,ASSYAIAGEDEQY
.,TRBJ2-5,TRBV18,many,ASSPEARHGTQY
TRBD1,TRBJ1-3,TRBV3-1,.,ASSPTHSTGGNGNTIY
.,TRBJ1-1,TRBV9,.,ASSARDMNTEAF
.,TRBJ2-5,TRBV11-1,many,ASSIKGETQY
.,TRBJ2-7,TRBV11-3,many,ASSPPRQSYEQY
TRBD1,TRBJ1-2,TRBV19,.,ASSKGQGDGYT
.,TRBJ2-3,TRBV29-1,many,SVRSTESADTQY
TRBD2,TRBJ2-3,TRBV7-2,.,ASSGRSGSPTDTQY
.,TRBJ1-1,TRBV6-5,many,ASRIEGVIEAF
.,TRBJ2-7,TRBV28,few,ASSSIRVSSYEQY
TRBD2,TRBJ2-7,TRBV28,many,ASSISPGRSGRPYEQY
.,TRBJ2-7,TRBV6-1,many,ASSYTFSYEQY
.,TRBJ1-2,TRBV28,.,ASSLAGEPFYGYT
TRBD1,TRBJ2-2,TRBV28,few,ASSLPHAGQANTGELF
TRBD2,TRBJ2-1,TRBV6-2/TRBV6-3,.,ASSYSGTSGSGEQF
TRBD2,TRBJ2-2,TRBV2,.,ASSAGGGIVNTGELF
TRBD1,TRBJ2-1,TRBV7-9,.,ASSFRDRGRNEQF
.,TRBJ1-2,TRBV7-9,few,ASSPIGFYGYT
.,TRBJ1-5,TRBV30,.,AWCRAGGNQPQH